The sample holds a few counts of the clone carrying this T cell receptor beta chain. This entry comes from a study of blood T cells in healthy people across ages. The CDR3 runs 14 residues. The ends were cut back, 7 bases at V and 6 bases at J, with 19 bases in the middle. Germline V lookup: CDR1 MDHEN, CDR2 SYDVKM. Using a J-beta primer mix together with a sample-barcoded 5' primer, a second PCR was run for about 6 to 12 cycles. Each CDR3 protein is one row after TCRdb ran MiXCR on the 5' RACE reads. The data hold more than 1,000,000 distinct CDR3 sequences, with 25% observed a single time. The sample was also reused in another study, on T cells of mothers and their children.

This receptor was identified in a girl aged 2-10 years in good health. Sequencing was performed on blood. This rearrangement joins TRBV28 to TRBJ2-7, with a possible D match to TRBD1 (6 bases). The CDR3 sequence is CASIQGGQGGEQYF. Here the CDR3 DNA reads TGTGCCAGCATACAGGGCGGCCAAGGTGGCGAGCAGTACTTC. The whole variable domain, filled in from reference TRBV28 and TRBJ2-7, reads DVKVTQSSRYLVKRTGEKVFLECVQDMDHENMFWYRQDPGLGLRLIYFSYDVKMKEKGDIPEGYSVSREKKERFSLILESASTNQTSMYLCASIQGGQGGEQYFGPGTRLTVT.